The text below deals with one TCR beta chain. Its target is not known. The data derive from a study of Ad26.COV2.S vaccination and SARS-CoV-2 variants. Method: immunoSEQ multiplex PCR; TCRdb's copy keeps in-frame clones and lacks some. The table includes 240,000 or so clones, around 87% detected once. Study-wide points: Reports say spike-specific CD8+ and CD4+ T cell responses covered substantial breadth after vaccination.

V was cut by 2 bases and J by 7 bases, with 14 bases left in between. Germline lookup yields CDR1 MDHEN and CDR2 SYDVKM. The CDR3 loop spans 14 amino acids. As to treatment: over 15 received Ad26.COV2.S at low or high dose, single or two shots; roughly 5 received placebo; per-sample allocation not given. The study sampled participants on day 63 after the first vaccine or placebo injection. An 18-55-year-old adult in Boston served as donor. The chain uses TRBV28 and TRBJ2-5, with unresolved D. The source was peripheral blood, collected in a trial of Ad26.COV2.S vaccine versus placebo. The TCR originated in a person aged 18-60 years who received the Ad26.COV2.S COVID-19 vaccine or a placebo. The CDR3 sequence is CASSLRQVGGTQYF. The DNA for the CDR3 is TGTGCCAGCAGTTTACGGCAGGTTGGTGGGACCCAGTACTTC.